Listed below are T cell receptor beta chains from one sample, sequenced in a study of control samples from healthy donors and cancer patients. Here immunoSEQ multiplex PCR was the method, and the copy in TCRdb shows in-frame clones only, minus some. The sample includes about 170,000 clones, roughly 89% of them seen just once. Sequenced input: blood. All receptors come from a woman in her 30s in good health. CDR3s include the opening cysteine and the closing phenylalanine or tryptophan. D genes are given only for firm matches. Clone size is not always given. Where it is, it says once, few, many or a class for expanded clones.

abundance,v_gene,d_gene,j_gene,CDR3nt,CDR3aa
-,TRBV27,TRBD1,TRBJ2-7,TGTGCCAGCAGTCCCCCGGGACAGGTGCGCGAGCAGTACTTC,CASSPPGQVREQYF
-,TRBV18,TRBD1,TRBJ2-3,TGTGCCAGCTCACGGACAGGGGGCACAGATACGCAGTATTTT,CASSRTGGTDTQYF
-,TRBV9,TRBD1,TRBJ1-6,TGTGCCAGCAGCGTAGGGGGACAGGATAATTCACCCCTCCACTTT,CASSVGGQDNSPLHF
-,TRBV6-5,TRBD2,TRBJ2-2,TGTGCCAGCAACCCGGGACTAGCTTCCGGGGAGCTGTTTTTT,CASNPGLASGELFF
once,TRBV3-1/TRBV3-2,TRBD2,TRBJ2-1,TGTGCCAGCAGCCAAGACTGGAGACTAGCGGGGACTAAACCCTACAATGAGCAGTTCTTC,CASSQDWRLAGTKPYNEQFF
-,TRBV28,-,TRBJ2-3,TGTGCCAGCAGTTTCGAAGGGCGGCCCGTAGATACGCAGTATTTT,CASSFEGRPVDTQYF
-,TRBV7-8,TRBD1,TRBJ2-1,TGTGCCAGCAGTCCCGGACAGGGGGTCTACAATGAGCAGTTCTTC,CASSPGQGVYNEQFF
-,TRBV6-5,-,TRBJ1-1,TGTGCCAGCAGTTACGGGGGGGGCGCGTACACTGAAGCTTTCTTT,CASSYGGGAYTEAFF
few,TRBV28,-,TRBJ2-7,TGTGCCAGCCTAAGTATCAGCAGGGCCTACGAGCAGTACTTC,CASLSISRAYEQYF
-,TRBV10-3,TRBD1,TRBJ1-1,TGTGCCATCAGTGAGTCGGGGACAGATAACACTGAAGCTTTCTTT,CAISESGTDNTEAFF
-,TRBV6-5,-,TRBJ2-5,TGTGCCAGCAAAGTGACCGTATCCCAAGAGACCCAGTACTTC,CASKVTVSQETQYF
-,TRBV2,-,TRBJ1-1,TGTGCCAGCAGCCAGGGACAGAACACTGAAGCTTTCTTT,CASSQGQNTEAFF
-,TRBV19,-,TRBJ1-2,TGTGCCAGTAGGGCGGGGGGCGGCTATGGCTACACCTTC,CASRAGGGYGYTF
-,TRBV6-2/TRBV6-3,TRBD1,TRBJ1-2,TGTGCCAGCAGTAACCCGGGACAGGGTTATGGCTACACCTTC,CASSNPGQGYGYTF
-,TRBV27,TRBD2,TRBJ2-7,TGTGCCAGCAGTTTAATAGCGGGAGTACGGGAGCAGTACTTC,CASSLIAGVREQYF
-,TRBV18,TRBD1,TRBJ1-4,TGTGCCAGCTCACCACTGGGACAGGGAAATGAAAAACTGTTTTTT,CASSPLGQGNEKLFF
-,TRBV7-3,-,TRBJ2-3,TGTGCCAGCAGCTTAATGGACAAGAGCACAGATACGCAGTATTTT,CASSLMDKSTDTQYF
-,TRBV3-1/TRBV3-2,-,TRBJ1-1,TGTGCCAGCAATCAGGGCACTGAAGCTTTCTTT,CASNQGTEAFF
-,TRBV7-2,TRBD2,TRBJ2-3,TGTGCCAGCAGCCCCCGGACTAGCGGGAATACAGATACGCAGTATTTT,CASSPRTSGNTDTQYF
-,TRBV4-2,TRBD2,TRBJ2-5,TGTGCCAGCAGCCAACTGGCTAGCGGGGGGGCCGGTGAGACCCAGTACTTC,CASSQLASGGAGETQYF
once,TRBV2,TRBD1,TRBJ1-4,TGTGCCAGCAGTGAGTGGACAGGCGGTGAAAAACTGTTTTTT,CASSEWTGGEKLFF
-,TRBV14,TRBD1,TRBJ1-2,TGTGCCAGCAGCCTACCGGGACAGGGGGCTTATGGCTACACCTTC,CASSLPGQGAYGYTF
-,TRBV7-3,-,TRBJ1-1,TGTGCCAGCAGCTTAGGGGGGAAGAACACTGAAGCTTTCTTT,CASSLGGKNTEAFF
-,TRBV29-1,-,TRBJ1-5,TGCAGCGTTGGGGGCTTCGGCAATCAGCCCCAGCATTTT,CSVGGFGNQPQHF
-,TRBV18,-,TRBJ1-2,TGTGCCAGCTCATCAACTTTCCAGGGTGAGAACTATGGCTACACCTTC,CASSSTFQGENYGYTF
once,TRBV30,-,TRBJ1-1,TGTGCCTGGAGTGCTTACAGTGACAACGTCGACACTGAAGCTTTCTTT,CAWSAYSDNVDTEAFF
-,TRBV3-1/TRBV3-2,TRBD2,TRBJ2-7,TGTGCCAGCAGCCAGCGGGGGGGCAACGAGCAGTACTTC,CASSQRGGNEQYF
-,TRBV7-6,TRBD2,TRBJ2-1,TGTGCCAGCAGCCAGGGACTAGCGGGAGGGGATGAGCAGTTCTTC,CASSQGLAGGDEQFF
-,TRBV5-1,TRBD2,TRBJ2-3,TGCGCCAGCAGCCCCGAACTAGCGGGAGTGGGAGATACGCAGTATTTT,CASSPELAGVGDTQYF
-,TRBV5-6,-,TRBJ1-2,TGTGCCAGCAGCTTGGGCCATGGCTACACCTTC,CASSLGHGYTF
-,TRBV7-2,-,TRBJ1-1,TGTGCCAGCAGCCCAGGGCGACATCCGAACACTGAAGCTTTCTTT,CASSPGRHPNTEAFF
-,TRBV29-1,-,TRBJ1-5,TGCAGCGTTGAGGACAGCAATCAGCCCCAGCATTTT,CSVEDSNQPQHF
-,TRBV11-2,-,TRBJ1-4,TGTGCCAGCAGCTTATTGGGGCAGGGAGTGGGTGAAAAACTGTTTTTT,CASSLLGQGVGEKLFF